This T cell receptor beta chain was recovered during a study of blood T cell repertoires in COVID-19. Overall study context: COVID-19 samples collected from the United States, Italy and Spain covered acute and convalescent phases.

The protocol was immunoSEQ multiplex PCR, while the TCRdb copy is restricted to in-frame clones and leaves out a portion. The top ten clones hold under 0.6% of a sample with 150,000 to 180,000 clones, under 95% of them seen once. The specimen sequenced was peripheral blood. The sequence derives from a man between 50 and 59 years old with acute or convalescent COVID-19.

The CDR3, as DNA: TGTGCCAGCAGCTTTTCGATTTCCCCGCAGCGAGAGACCCAGTACTTC. Protein sequence: CASSFSISPQRETQYF. V usage is TRBV5-4 and J usage is TRBJ2-5, with D unresolved. Germline values: CDR1 SGHNT, CDR2 YYREEE (reference sequence). The length of the CDR3 is 16 residues. Trimming stripped 2 bases from V and 4 bases from J, with 18 bases between.